Presented here are 16 T cell receptor beta chains from one specimen sequenced in a study of T cell responses to AZD1222 COVID-19 vaccine. This table comes from immunoSEQ multiplex PCR, and its TCRdb copy is limited to in-frame clones, with some not included. The repertoire holds roughly 140,000 clones, with over 80% as singletons. Sequenced material: peripheral blood, taken on day 0 of MenACWY control vaccination. The origin of the receptors is an adult in good health.

The chain has TRBV5-1 and TRBJ1-4; 7 bases align to TRBD1. V lost 3 bases to trimming and J lost 2 bases; unmatched junction nucleotides: 4. The CDR3 runs to 15 residues. Germline CDR1 reads SGHRS; CDR2 reads YFSETQ. The CDR3 nucleotides read TGCGCCAGCAGCTCGACAGGGTTTACTAATGAAAAACTGTTTTTT. It is translated as CASSSTGFTNEKLFF.

This clone was picked up one time. The genes are TRBV4-1 and TRBJ1-2; 9 positions agree with TRBD1. CDR1 and CDR2 from the germline V gene are MGHRA and YSYEKL. This CDR3 has 14 amino acids. The V gene end was trimmed by 0 bases and the J gene end by 10 bases; junction bases not matched to a gene: 6. CDR3 coding DNA: TGCGCCAGCAGCCAAGAACCGACAGGGGGGCCCTACACCTTC. Protein sequence: CASSQEPTGGPYTF.

V usage is TRBV6-5 and J usage is TRBJ2-5; TRBD1 is a possible D gene (5 bases). Trimming removed 5 bases at V and 6 bases at J, with 13 bases between. CDR3 length equals 13 residues. From germline, CDR1 is MNHEY and CDR2 SVGAGI. The CDR3 DNA reads TGTGCCAGCAGTAGCCAGGGTCTTCAGACCCAGTACTTC. It encodes CASSSQGLQTQYF.

The V and J genes are TRBV6-6 and TRBJ2-7; 7 bases map to TRBD1. Germline trimming cut 6 bases from V and 4 bases from J; bases unmatched to any gene: 9. The CDR3 sequence is 14 residues long. Germline assignment: CDR1 MNHNY and CDR2 SVGAGI (reference sequence). In DNA form, the CDR3 reads TGTGCCAGCAGAGCCGGGACAGACCTATACGAGCAGTACTTC. It encodes CASRAGTDLYEQYF.

DNA of the CDR3: TGTGCCAGCACCTGGGAGGGCTCCGGAGAGACCCAGTACTTC. Translating gives CASTWEGSGETQYF. The gene calls are TRBV6-5 and TRBJ2-5; 7 bases fit TRBD2. Trimming took 7 bases from V and 4 from J; bases not matched to a gene: 9. Germline CDR1 and CDR2: MNHEY and SVGAGI. This CDR3 comprises 14 residues.

The J gene is TRBJ1-5, the V gene TRBV5-8; D gene ambiguous. Looked up from germline, CDR1 is SGHTS and CDR2 is YDEGEE. V gave up 4 bases and J gave up 3 bases, with 14 bases separating them. This CDR3 has 15 residues. CDR3 residues: CASSSLGGVNQPQHF. The CDR3 DNA is TGTGCCAGCAGCAGCTTAGGAGGCGTCAATCAGCCCCAGCATTTT. The entire variable domain, with the rest obtained from reference TRBV5-8 and TRBJ1-5, is as follows: EAGVTQSPTHLIKTRGQQATLRCSPISGHTSVYWYQQALGLGLQFLLWYDEGEERNRGNFPPRFSGRQFPNYSSELNVNALELEDSALYLCASSSLGGVNQPQHFGDGTRLSIL.

The chain combines TRBV7-9 with TRBJ1-3, with 8 bases that match TRBD1. Germline CDR1 reads SEHNR; CDR2 reads FQNEAQ (reference sequence). V trimming: 2 bases; J trimming: 4 bases; junction bases outside the gene matches: 1. The CDR3 totals 14 residues. CDR3 DNA sequence: TGTGCCAGCAGCTTACAGGGGGCGGGAAACACCATATATTTT. Protein product: CASSLQGAGNTIYF.

The chain joins TRBV7-9 to TRBJ1-3; the D is unclear. The CDR3 is 14 residues long. The germline CDR1 and CDR2 sequences are SEHNR and FQNEAQ (reference sequence). The V end was cut by 5 bases, the J end by 4 bases, with 12 bases between. CDR3 sequence reads: CASSPLVLGNTIYF. The CDR3 nucleotides are TGTGCCAGCAGCCCTCTCGTCTTAGGAAACACCATATATTTT. The full variable domain, rest sourced from reference TRBV7-9 and TRBJ1-3, is DTGVSQNPRHKITKRGQNVTFRCDPISEHNRLYWYRQTLGQGPEFLTYFQNEAQLEKSRLLSDRFSAERPKGSFSTLEIQRTEQGDSAMYLCASSPLVLGNTIYFGEGSWLTVV.

The chain is built from TRBV9 and TRBJ1-1; D might be TRBD1 (6 bases). Germline lookup yields CDR1 SGDLS and CDR2 YYNGEE. The CDR3 totals 13 residues. V dropped 0 bases and J dropped 6 bases, with 9 bases sitting between them. CDR3 sequence (DNA): TGTGCCAGCAGCGTAGCTACAGGGCCTGAAGCTTTCTTT. Translating gives CASSVATGPEAFF.

The count of this clone is one. The V gene is TRBV4-1, the J gene TRBJ1-2, with D maybe TRBD1 (5 bases). The CDR3 covers 14 residues. The ends were cut back, 0 bases at V and 8 bases at J, with 13 bases in the middle. Germline V gene data show CDR1 as MGHRA and CDR2 as YSYEKL. The CDR3 region is CASSQDHQGWGYTF. Here the CDR3 DNA reads TGCGCCAGCAGCCAAGATCACCAGGGTTGGGGCTACACCTTC.

In nucleotides, the CDR3 is TGTGCCAGCAGTTCGAGGACTAGCCAAGGGTACAATGAGCAGTTCTTC. This gives the protein CASSSRTSQGYNEQFF. This chain links TRBV6-5 with TRBJ2-1, with 8 bases fitting TRBD2. V lost 4 bases and J lost 4; bases outside the gene matches: 9. Germline V gene data show CDR1 as MNHEY and CDR2 as SVGAGI. The CDR3 runs 16 residues.

This clone is a singleton in its sample. The chain couples TRBV19 to TRBJ1-5; D gene uncertain. V was clipped by 5 bases and J by 0 bases, with 5 bases between them. This CDR3 is built from 13 residues. From germline, CDR1 is LNHDA and CDR2 SQIVND (reference sequence). The CDR3, as DNA: TGTGCCAGTAGTGATTTTAGCAATCAGCCCCAGCATTTT. It encodes CASSDFSNQPQHF.

The rearrangement uses TRBV19 and TRBJ1-1; D might be TRBD1 (5 bases). The CDR3 has 15 amino acids. Trimming pared 5 bases from V and 1 base from J, leaving 14 bases between. Per germline, CDR1 LNHDA and CDR2 SQIVND (reference sequence). In nucleotides, the CDR3 is TGTGCCAGTAGTGCCCGAGGGACGGAGAACACTGAAGCTTTCTTT. This sequence encodes CASSARGTENTEAFF.

The chain recombines TRBV7-2 with TRBJ1-6, with unresolved D. V was trimmed by 0 bases and J by 14 bases, leaving 17 bases between them. The CDR3 extends over 15 amino acids. Germline loops: CDR1 SGHTA, CDR2 FQGNSA. The CDR3 DNA sequence: TGTGCCAGCAGCTTAGCGAGAGGAGGTGCGGGTGCCCTCCACTTT. Its translation: CASSLARGGAGALHF. Full variable domain (remainder filled in from reference TRBV7-2 and TRBJ1-6): GAGVSQSPSNKVTEKGKDVELRCDPISGHTALYWYRQSLGQGLEFLIYFQGNSAPDKSGLPSDRFSAERTGGSVSTLTIQRTQQEDSAVYLCASSLARGGAGALHFGNGTRLTVT.

This chain uses TRBV3-1 (or the pseudogene TRBV3-2) with TRBJ2-7; 8 bases match TRBD1. The germline CDR1 and CDR2 sequences are LGHDT and YNNKEL (reference sequence). Trimming at V came to 3 bases and at J to 3 bases, leaving 13 bases not matched to a gene. The CDR3 runs 17 residues. CDR3 in DNA: TGTGCCAGCAGCCATTCCTACGACCGGGACAGGAGCTACGAGCAGTACTTC. This sequence encodes CASSHSYDRDRSYEQYF.

J is TRBJ1-2 and V is TRBV27; tentative D call: TRBD1 (5 bases). V dropped 5 bases and J dropped 6 bases, with 10 bases sitting between them. The CDR3 consists of 12 residues. Germline CDR1 MNHEY, CDR2 SMNVEV (reference sequence). CDR3 DNA sequence: TGTGCCAGCAGTGGGGGATTGCATGGCTACACCTTC. It yields the protein CASSGGLHGYTF.